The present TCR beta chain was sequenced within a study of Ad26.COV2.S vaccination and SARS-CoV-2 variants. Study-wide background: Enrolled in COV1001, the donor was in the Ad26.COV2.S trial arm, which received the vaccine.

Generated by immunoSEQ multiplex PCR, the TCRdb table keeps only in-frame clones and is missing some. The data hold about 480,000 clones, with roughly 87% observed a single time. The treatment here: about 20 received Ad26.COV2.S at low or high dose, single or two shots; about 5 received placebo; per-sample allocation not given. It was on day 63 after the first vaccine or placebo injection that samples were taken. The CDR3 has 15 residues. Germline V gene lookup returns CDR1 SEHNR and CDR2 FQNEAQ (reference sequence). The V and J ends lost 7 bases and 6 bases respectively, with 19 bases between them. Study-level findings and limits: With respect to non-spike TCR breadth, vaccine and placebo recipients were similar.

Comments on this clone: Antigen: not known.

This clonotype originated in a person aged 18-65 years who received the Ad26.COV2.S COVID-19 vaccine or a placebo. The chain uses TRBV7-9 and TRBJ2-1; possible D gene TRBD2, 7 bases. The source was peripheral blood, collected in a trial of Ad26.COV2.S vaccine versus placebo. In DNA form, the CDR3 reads TGTGCCAGCATCCCTCGCGGGGGCGGGGTCAATGAGCAGTTCTTC. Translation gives CASIPRGGGVNEQFF.